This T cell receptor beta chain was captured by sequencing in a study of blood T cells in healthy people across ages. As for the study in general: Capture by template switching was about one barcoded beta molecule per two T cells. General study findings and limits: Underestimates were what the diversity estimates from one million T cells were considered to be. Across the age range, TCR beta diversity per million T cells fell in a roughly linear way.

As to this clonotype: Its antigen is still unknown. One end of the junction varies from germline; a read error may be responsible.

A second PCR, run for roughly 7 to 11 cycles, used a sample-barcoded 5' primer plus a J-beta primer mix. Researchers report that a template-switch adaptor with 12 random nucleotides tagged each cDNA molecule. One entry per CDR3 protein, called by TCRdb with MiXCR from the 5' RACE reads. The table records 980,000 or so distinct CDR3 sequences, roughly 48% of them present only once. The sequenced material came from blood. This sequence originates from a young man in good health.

CDR3 loop: CANSYLGLAGGKETQYF. The CDR3 DNA reads as TGTGCCAACAGTTACCTGGGACTAGCGGGGGGGAAAGAGACCCAGTACTTC. This chain uses TRBV6-5 with TRBJ2-5; 16 nucleotides align to TRBD2. The CDR3 is 17 residues long. The germline gives CDR1 MNHEY, CDR2 SVGAGI.